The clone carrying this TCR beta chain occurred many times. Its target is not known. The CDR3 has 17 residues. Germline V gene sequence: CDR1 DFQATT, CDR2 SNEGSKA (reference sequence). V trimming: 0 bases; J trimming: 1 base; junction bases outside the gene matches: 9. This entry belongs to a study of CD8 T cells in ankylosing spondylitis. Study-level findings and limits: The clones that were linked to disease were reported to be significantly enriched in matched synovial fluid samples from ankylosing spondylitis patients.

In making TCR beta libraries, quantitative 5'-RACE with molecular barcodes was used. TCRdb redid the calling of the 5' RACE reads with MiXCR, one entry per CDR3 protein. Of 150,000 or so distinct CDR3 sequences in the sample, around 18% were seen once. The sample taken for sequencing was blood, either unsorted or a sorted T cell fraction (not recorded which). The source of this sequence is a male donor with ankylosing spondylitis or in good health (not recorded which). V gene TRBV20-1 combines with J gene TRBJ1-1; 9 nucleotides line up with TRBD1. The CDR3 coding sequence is TGCAGTGCTAGAGATTTGCGGACAGGGGCCCAGAACACTGAAGCTTTCTTT. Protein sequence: CSARDLRTGAQNTEAFF.